This paragraph reports one TCR beta chain. TCRdb's copy holds only in-frame clones and misses some; the assay was immunoSEQ multiplex PCR. Altogether 85,000 to 100,000 clones are present, approximately 95% being singletons, with the ten largest covering 0.25% to 0.3%. This entry belongs to a study of technical replicates of blood from several donors. Trimming left V 2 bases short and J 8 bases short, with 10 bases between. The germline V gene has CDR1 MNHNS and CDR2 SASEGT. The CDR3 contains 13 residues. The rearrangement joins TRBV6-1 to TRBJ2-1; D is uncertain. The receptor comes from a human donor in good health. The sequencing sample was made of T cells isolated from PBMCs. The CDR3 sequence: CASSESSFYEQFF. The DNA of the CDR3 is TGTGCCAGCAGTGAATCTAGTTTCTATGAGCAGTTCTTC.